This T cell receptor beta chain was sequenced for a study of follicular helper T cells after annual influenza vaccination. Time point noted: 2015-2016 season, pre-vaccination. J lost 1 base, V lost 8 bases, and 8 bases had no gene match. Per germline, CDR1 SNHLY and CDR2 FYNNEI. The CDR3 is 14 amino acids. Here immunoSEQ multiplex PCR was the method, and the copy in TCRdb shows in-frame clones only, minus some. This repertoire shows a few thousand clones, approximately 80% found once; its top ten account for 2% to 2.5%. The rearrangement uses TRBV2 and TRBJ2-7, with 7 bases lining up with TRBD1. Specimen: CXCR5+ CD38- circulating T follicular helper cells from blood, collected on the day of influenza vaccination. Indicated subset: circulating Tfh, non-naive CD4+CXCR5+PD-1+ (ICOS+CD38+ or ICOS-CD38-). This receptor was obtained from an adult who received the influenza vaccine. The DNA of the CDR3 is TGTGCCAGCGGGCTGGAGACAGGGTCCTACGAGCAGTACTTC. Amino acids: CASGLETGSYEQYF.